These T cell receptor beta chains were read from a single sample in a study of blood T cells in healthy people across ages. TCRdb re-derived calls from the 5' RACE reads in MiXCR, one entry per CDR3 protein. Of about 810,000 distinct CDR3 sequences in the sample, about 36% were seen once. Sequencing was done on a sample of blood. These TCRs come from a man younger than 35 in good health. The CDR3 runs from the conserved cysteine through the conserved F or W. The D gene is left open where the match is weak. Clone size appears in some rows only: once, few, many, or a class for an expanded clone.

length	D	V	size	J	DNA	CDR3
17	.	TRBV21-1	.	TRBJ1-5	TGTGCCAGCAGCAAGAGGAAGGGCAGGACACCCAATCAGCCCCAGCATTTT	CASSKRKGRTPNQPQHF
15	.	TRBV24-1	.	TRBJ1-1	TGTGCCACCAGTGATTCTGGGAAGTTGAGCACTGAAGCTTTCTTT	CATSDSGKLSTEAFF
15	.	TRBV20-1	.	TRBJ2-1	TGCAGTGCTAGATCCCCCGGGGGGCTGGGAAATGAGCAGTTCTTC	CSARSPGGLGNEQFF
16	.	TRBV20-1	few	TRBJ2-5	TGCAGTGCTAGAGGCGGGGGCGATTTCCTTCAAGAGACCCAGTACTTC	CSARGGGDFLQETQYF
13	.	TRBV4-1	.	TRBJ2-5	TGCGCCAGCAGCCAAGCCCGGGAGCAGACCCAGTACTTC	CASSQAREQTQYF
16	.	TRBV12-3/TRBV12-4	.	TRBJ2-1	TGTGCCAGCAGTTTCCGTATTACCGGGGAATACAATGAGCAGTTCTTC	CASSFRITGEYNEQFF
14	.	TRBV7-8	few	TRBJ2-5	TGTGCCAGCAGCTTCCGCACGGAATACAATGAGCAGTACTTC	CASSFRTEYNEQYF
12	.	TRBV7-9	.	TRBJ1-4	TGTGCCACCGGACGAGGGGCCGAAAAACTGTTTTTT	CATGRGAEKLFF
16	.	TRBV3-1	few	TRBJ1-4	TGTGCCAGCAGCCAGGTGGAGCTTGCAACTAATGAAAAACTGTTTTTT	CASSQVELATNEKLFF
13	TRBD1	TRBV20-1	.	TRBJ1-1	TGCAGTGCTAGGAGACAGGGCGGCACTGAAGCTTTCTTT	CSARRQGGTEAFF
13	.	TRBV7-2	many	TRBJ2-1	TGTGCCAGCAGCTTATCGGGGGTGGGTGAGCAGTTCTTC	CASSLSGVGEQFF
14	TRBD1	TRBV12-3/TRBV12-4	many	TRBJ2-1	TGTGCCAGCAGTTCGGACAGGGGTTACAATGAGCAGTTCTTC	CASSSDRGYNEQFF
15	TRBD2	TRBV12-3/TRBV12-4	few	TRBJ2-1	TGTGCCAGCAGTTTGGGGACTAGCGGACTCAATGAGCAGTTCTTC	CASSLGTSGLNEQFF
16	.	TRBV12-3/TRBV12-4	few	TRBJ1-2	TGTGCCAGCAGTTTAGCCCTTTTGGAGGGCGGCTATGGCTACACCTTC	CASSLALLEGGYGYTF
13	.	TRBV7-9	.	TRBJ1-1	TGTGCCAGCAGCCAACAGGGAATGGGTGAAGCTTTCTTT	CASSQQGMGEAFF
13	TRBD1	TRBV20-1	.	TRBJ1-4	TGCAGTACACAGGGGATAGGAAATGAAAAACTGTTTTTT	CSTQGIGNEKLFF
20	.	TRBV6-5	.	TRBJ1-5	TGTGCCAGCAGTTACTCGGCTCCAGGGGAAGACGGCTATAGCAATCAGCCCCAGCATTTT	CASSYSAPGEDGYSNQPQHF
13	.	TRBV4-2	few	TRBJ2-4	TGTGCCAGCAGCCAACTTAGGGGGAACATTCAGTACTTC	CASSQLRGNIQYF
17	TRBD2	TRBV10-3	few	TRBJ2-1	TGTGCCATCAGTGTCGCCAGCGGGGGGACCCCCTACAATGAGCAGTTCTTC	CAISVASGGTPYNEQFF
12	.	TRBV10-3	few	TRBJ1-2	TGTGCCATCAGTGCGGAAAACTATGGCTACACCTTC	CAISAENYGYTF
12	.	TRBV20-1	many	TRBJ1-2	TGCAGTGCTAGAGATCTCGGCCATGGCTACACCTTC	CSARDLGHGYTF
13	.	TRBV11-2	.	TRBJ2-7	TGTGCCAGCAGCTTTGCAGAACTCTACGAGCAGTACTTC	CASSFAELYEQYF
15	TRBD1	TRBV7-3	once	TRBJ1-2	TGTGCCAGCAGCCCTGGACAGGGTACTAACTATGGCTACACCTTC	CASSPGQGTNYGYTF
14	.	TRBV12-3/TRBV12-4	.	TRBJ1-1	TGTGCCAGCAGTCAACAGGGCCGCCGGCGTGAAGCTTTCTTT	CASSQQGRRREAFF
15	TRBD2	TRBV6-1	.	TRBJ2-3	TGTGCCAGCAGTGAAACAAGCGGGAGGCCAGATACGCAGTATTTT	CASSETSGRPDTQYF
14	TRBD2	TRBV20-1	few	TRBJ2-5	TGCAGTGCCCCAGAGGCGGGACTACAAGAGACCCAGTACTTC	CSAPEAGLQETQYF
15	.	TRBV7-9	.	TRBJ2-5	TGTGCCAGCTCCGGTCGCGGAACGTACCAAGAGACCCAGCACTTC	CASSGRGTYQETQHF
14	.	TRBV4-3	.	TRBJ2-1	TGCGCCGGCAGCCAAGATGCGACCACCAATGAGCAGTTCTTC	CAGSQDATTNEQFF
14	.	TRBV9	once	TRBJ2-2	TGTGCCAGCAGCCCCCAGACTGTTCAAGGGGAGCTGTTTTTT	CASSPQTVQGELFF
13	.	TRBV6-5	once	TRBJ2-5	TGTGCCAGCAGTCCTCTCCTGGGGGTTGAGCAGTACTTC	CASSPLLGVEQYF
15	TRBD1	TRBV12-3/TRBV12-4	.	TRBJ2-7	TGTGCCAGCAGTTTAGTGGGACAGGGCTACAATGAGCAGTACTTC	CASSLVGQGYNEQYF
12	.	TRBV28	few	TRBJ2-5	TGTGCCAGCAGTTTGCGGCACAATGAGCAGTACTTC	CASSLRHNEQYF
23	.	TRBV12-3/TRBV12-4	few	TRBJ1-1	TGTGCCAGCAGTTTGGCTCGCACCCCAGCAGGGGCCCACGCCTTTTCCATGAACACTGAAGCTTTCTTT	CASSLARTPAGAHAFSMNTEAFF
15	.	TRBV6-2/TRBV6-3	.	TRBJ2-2	TGTGCCAGCAGTTACGCACAGGACAACACCGGGGAGCTGTTTTTT	CASSYAQDNTGELFF
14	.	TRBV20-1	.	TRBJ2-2	TGCAGTGCAAAGAGGGGCGCTCGAACCGGGGAGCTGTTTTTT	CSAKRGARTGELFF
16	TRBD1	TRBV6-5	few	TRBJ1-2	TGTGCCAGCAGTTACTTGGGGACAGGGGGCGACTATGGCTACACCTTC	CASSYLGTGGDYGYTF
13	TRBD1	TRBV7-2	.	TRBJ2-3	TGTGCCAGCAGCCGCACAGGGGACGATACGCAGTATTTT	CASSRTGDDTQYF
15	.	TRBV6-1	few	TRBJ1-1	TGTGCCAGCAATAACGCCGCCAGTTGGGGGGCTGAAGCTTTCTTT	CASNNAASWGAEAFF
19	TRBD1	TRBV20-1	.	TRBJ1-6	TGCAGTGCTAGAGATCCTCACTCCTCGGGACAGGGGCAGAATTCACCCCTCCACTTT	CSARDPHSSGQGQNSPLHF
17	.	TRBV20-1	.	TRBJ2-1	TGCAGTGCTAGAGATCCCTTCGGAGCGGCTCCAGGGGATGAGCAGTTCTTC	CSARDPFGAAPGDEQFF
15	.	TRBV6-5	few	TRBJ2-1	TGTGCCAGCAGTTACGATTGGGCAACCTACAATGAGCAGTTCTTC	CASSYDWATYNEQFF
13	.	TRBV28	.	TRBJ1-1	TGTGCCAGCAGGATACGGGTGGGCACTGAAGCTTTCTTT	CASRIRVGTEAFF
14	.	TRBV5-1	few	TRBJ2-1	TGCGCCAGCCTCCTGGGACCGTCCTACAATGAGCAGTTCTTC	CASLLGPSYNEQFF
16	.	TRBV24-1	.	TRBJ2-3	TGTGCCACCAGTGATTCCTCAGCCCCTACCCAAGATACGCAGTATTTT	CATSDSSAPTQDTQYF
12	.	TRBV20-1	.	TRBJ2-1	TGCAGTGCTAGACACAGGGATTGGGAGCAGTTCTTC	CSARHRDWEQFF
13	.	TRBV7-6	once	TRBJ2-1	TGTGCCAGCAGCGCATTGATTACCAATGAGCAGTTCTTC	CASSALITNEQFF